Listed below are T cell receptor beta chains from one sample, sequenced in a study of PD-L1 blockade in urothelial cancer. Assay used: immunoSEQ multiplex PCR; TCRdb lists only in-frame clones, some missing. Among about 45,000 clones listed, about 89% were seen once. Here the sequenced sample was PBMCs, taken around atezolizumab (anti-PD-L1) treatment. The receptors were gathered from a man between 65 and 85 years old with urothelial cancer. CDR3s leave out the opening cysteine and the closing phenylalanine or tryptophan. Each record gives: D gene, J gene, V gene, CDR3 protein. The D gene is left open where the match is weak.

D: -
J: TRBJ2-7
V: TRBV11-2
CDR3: ASSLTDGNYEQY

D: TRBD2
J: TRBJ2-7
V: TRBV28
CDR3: ASSLGTLGLAAYEQY

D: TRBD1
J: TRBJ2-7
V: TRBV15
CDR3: ATKEDRGVGYEQY

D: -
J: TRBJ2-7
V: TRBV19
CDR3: ASSKQLTYEQY

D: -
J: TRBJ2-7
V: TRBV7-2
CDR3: ASSTQTSSSEQY

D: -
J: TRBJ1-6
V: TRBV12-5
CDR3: ASGGGANSPLH

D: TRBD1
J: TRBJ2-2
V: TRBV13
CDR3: ASRVLTGVPNTGELF

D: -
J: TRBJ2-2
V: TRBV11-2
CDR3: ASSPLPGGELF

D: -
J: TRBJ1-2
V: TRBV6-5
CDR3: ASSFRDYNYGYT

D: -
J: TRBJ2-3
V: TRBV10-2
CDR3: ASGGMGDTQY

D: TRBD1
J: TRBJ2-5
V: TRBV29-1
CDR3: SVTGSEETQY

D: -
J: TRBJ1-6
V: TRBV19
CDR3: ASSWRNSPLH

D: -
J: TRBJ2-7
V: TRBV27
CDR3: ASSFGRTYEQY

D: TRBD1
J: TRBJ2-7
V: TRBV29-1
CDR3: SVAPGQFAYEQY

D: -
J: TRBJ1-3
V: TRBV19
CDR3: ASTISDISGNTIY

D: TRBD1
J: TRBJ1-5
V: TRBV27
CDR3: ASSPRQGQGQPQH

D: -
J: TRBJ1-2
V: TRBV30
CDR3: AWAGLIYGYT

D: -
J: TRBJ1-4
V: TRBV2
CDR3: ASSELAVTNEKLF

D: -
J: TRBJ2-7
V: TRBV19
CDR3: ASSILKQGRGYEQY

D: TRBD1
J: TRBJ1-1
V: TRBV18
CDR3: ASSQSPGQGGTEAF

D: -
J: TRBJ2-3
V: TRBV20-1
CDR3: SARTTDTQY

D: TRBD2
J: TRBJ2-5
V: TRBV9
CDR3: ASSVATSGQETQY

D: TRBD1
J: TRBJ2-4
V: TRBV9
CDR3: ASSVLGGTGGKNIQY

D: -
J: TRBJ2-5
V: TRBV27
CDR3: ASSFAPRETQY

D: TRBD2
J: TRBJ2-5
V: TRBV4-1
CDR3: ASSQEGLAGKSETQY

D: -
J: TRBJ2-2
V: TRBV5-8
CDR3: ASSYEQVLRRELF

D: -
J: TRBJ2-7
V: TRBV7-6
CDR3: ASSLAEGKPYEQY

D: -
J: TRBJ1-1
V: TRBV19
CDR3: ASMQGWSTEAF

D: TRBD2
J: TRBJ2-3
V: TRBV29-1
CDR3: SATALTSVGTDTQY

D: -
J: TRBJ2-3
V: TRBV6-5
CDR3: ASRSSTDTQY

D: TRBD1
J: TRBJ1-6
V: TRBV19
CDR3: ASSITGVRNSPLH

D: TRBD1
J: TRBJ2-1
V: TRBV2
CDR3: ASSDTGTGSNEQF

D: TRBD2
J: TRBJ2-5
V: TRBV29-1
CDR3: SVEAGAGLAGGSLQETQY

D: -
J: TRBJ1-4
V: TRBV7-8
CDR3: ASSLAEIVGGKLF

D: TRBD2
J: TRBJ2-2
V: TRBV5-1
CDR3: ASSLALAGNTGELF

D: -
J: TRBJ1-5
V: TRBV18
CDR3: ASSPLSNQPQH

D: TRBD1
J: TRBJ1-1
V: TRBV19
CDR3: ASRLGQGATEAF

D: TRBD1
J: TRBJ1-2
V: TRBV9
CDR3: ASSTGGGYGYT

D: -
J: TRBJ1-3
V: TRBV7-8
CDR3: ASSLRDRGAGGNTIY

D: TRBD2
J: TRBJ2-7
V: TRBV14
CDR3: ASSHSGRALYEQY

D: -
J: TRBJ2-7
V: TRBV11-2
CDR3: ASSLGPTGTTGYEQY

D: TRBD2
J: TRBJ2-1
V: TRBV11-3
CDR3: ASSFSGLANEQF

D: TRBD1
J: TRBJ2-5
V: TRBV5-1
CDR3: ASSSEAGTVVTQY

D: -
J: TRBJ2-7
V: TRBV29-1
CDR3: SVGSDSHSYEQY

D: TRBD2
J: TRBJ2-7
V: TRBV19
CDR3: ASSIGSSGISYEQY

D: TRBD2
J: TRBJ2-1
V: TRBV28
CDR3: ASSTSGSFKGEQF

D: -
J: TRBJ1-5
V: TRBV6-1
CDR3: ASRFYSNQPQH

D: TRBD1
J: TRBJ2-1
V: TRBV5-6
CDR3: ASSWRLGTGGAYNEQF

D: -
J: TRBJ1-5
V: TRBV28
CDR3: ASSLLVHFSNQPQH

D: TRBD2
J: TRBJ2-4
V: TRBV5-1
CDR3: ASSLTSGRRLAKNIQY

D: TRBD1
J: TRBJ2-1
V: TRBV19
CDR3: ASRKHQIRGQWTYNEQF